This T cell receptor beta chain was sequenced for a study of cytomegalovirus exposure and HLA in healthy donors. General observations from the study: A missense DCLRE1C variant was associated with V- and J-gene trimming of TCR beta chains in a later analysis, and an independent cohort replicated the association. TCR beta sequences reportedly predicted most subjects' HLA-A and HLA-B alleles accurately. Most of the CMV-associated TCR beta chains (in a later analysis) appeared to be HLA-restricted.

This clone is a singleton in its sample. Its antigen is unknown. Vbeta (60) and Jbeta (13) primers were used in the PCR. TCRdb keeps only in-frame clones here, not all; method: immunoSEQ multiplex PCR. The table includes more than 120,000 clones, 80% to 85% detected once. The CDR3 extends over 14 amino acids. The V and J ends lost 5 bases and 5 bases respectively, with 16 bases between them. CDR1 is MNHNS, CDR2 SASEGT, per germline. This receptor was identified in a woman aged 25 to 45 in good health and CMV-seronegative. The sample taken for sequencing was PBMCs. This chain links TRBV6-1 with TRBJ2-7; D is perhaps TRBD1 (5 bases). CDR3 protein: CASSSFAGPHEQYF. The CDR3 coding sequence is TGTGCCAGCAGTTCGTTCGCAGGGCCGCACGAGCAGTACTTC.